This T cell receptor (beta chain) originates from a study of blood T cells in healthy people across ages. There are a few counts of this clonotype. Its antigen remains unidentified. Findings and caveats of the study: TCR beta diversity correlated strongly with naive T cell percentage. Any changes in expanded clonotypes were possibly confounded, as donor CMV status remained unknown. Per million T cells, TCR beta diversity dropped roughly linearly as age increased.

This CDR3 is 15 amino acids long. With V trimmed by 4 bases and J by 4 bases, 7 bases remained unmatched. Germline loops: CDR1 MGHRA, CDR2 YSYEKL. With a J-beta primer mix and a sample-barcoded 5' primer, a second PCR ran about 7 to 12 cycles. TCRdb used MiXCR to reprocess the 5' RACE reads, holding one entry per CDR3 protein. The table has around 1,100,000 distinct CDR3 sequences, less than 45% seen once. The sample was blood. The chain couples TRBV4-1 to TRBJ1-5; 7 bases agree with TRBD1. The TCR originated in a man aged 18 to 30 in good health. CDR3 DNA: TGCGCCAGCAGCCTACAAACCAGGGGGAATCAGCCCCAGCATTTT. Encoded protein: CASSLQTRGNQPQHF.